This TCR beta chain was identified during a study of patients and donors after allogeneic stem cell transplantation (dated by TCRdb to 2020 to 2022). This clonotype turned up a few times. The specificity of this receptor is unknown. No base qualities exist here, and no much larger clone lies one base off it. The V and J ends are trimmed by 0 bases and 16 bases, leaving 16 bases between them. The germline V gene (reference sequence) provides CDR1 DFQATT and CDR2 SNEGSKA. The CDR3 holds 12 amino acids from the cysteine to the phenylalanine. Of all the DNA, just the CDR3 is kept, 36 bases in frame from base 1. Library preparation used RT-PCR. Instrument used: NextSeq 550. TCRdb redid the processing of the public reads, applying fastp at Q25 and MiXCR, and retained in-frame beta chains. Rows are unified per CDR3 protein, each entry keeping the most common DNA and genes. Here the sample has roughly 180,000 distinct CDR3 sequences; less than 45% occur a single time. About 33% of the sample is held by the ten biggest clonotypes.

This TCR derives from a human donor who was either an allogeneic HSCT recipient or a stem cell or donor lymphocyte infusion donor (not recorded which). It is not recorded whose cells these are; they may come from a transplant donor. The V and J segments used are TRBV20-1 and TRBJ2-4; TRBD2 is possibly the D segment (6 matching bases). The specimen sequenced was blood, either unsorted or a sorted T cell fraction (not recorded which). The nucleotides read TGCAGTGCTAGAGATTGGAACGGGAGAGGCTACTTC. Protein translation: CSARDWNGRGYF.